This T cell receptor (beta chain) was obtained from a study of cytomegalovirus exposure and HLA in healthy donors. Study findings and constraints: Sequencing had likely introduced a cluster of highly shared sequence variants as an artifact. A later analysis reportedly identified an Asian-associated ancestry cluster as carrying fewer N-insertions than the roughly 670-donor mean.

This CDR3 contains 18 residues. Germline CDR1 reads SGHKS; CDR2 reads YYEKEE (reference sequence). After removal of 4 bases from V and 0 bases from J, the junction contained 9 bases not matched to a gene. The study ran its PCR with 60 Vbeta and 13 Jbeta primers. Clones were read by immunoSEQ multiplex PCR, and TCRdb kept only the in-frame ones, dropping some. The repertoire holds around 190,000 clones, with about 77% as singletons. Notes on this clone: Its antigen is unknown.

The chain uses TRBV5-5 and TRBJ2-1, with TRBD1 matching over 11 bases. This clonotype originated in a man in his fifties or sixties in good health and CMV-seronegative. Source material: PBMCs. The CDR3 DNA follows: TGTGCCAGCAGCCAAAACCGGGACAGGGGGGGCTCCTACAATGAGCAGTTCTTC. It codes for CASSQNRDRGGSYNEQFF. The entire variable domain, with the rest obtained from reference TRBV5-5 and TRBJ2-1, is as follows: DAGVTQSPTHLIKTRGQQVTLRCSPISGHKSVSWYQQVLGQGPQFIFQYYEKEERGRGNFPDRFSARQFPNYSSELNVNALLLGDSALYLCASSQNRDRGGSYNEQFFGPGTRLTVL.